This is a list of T cell receptor beta chains from one sample in a study of identifying expanded T cells in peripheral blood. Sequencing was performed with immunoSEQ multiplex PCR; in TCRdb, only in-frame clones are kept and a portion is missing. The sample has some 93,000 clones, about nine tenths seen once. The sample comprised blood. The receptors here all came from a person aged 18-69 years in good health. Both conserved end residues are part of each CDR3. The order of the fields is clone size, J gene, D gene, V gene, CDR3 length, CDR3 DNA, CDR3 protein. A D gene is named only where the DNA matches it firmly. Rows give clone size only sometimes, using once, few, many, or a class for an expanded clone.

>NA|TRBJ1-5|NA|TRBV6-4|19
TGTGCCAGGATGACCCTTCTCGGGGGGAATAGGATAGACAATCAGCCCCAGCATTTT
CARMTLLGGNRIDNQPQHF
>NA|TRBJ2-1|NA|TRBV30|16
TGTGCCTGGACTAGTTCATTTCTCAGCTCCTACAATGAGCAGTTCTTC
CAWTSSFLSSYNEQFF
>NA|TRBJ2-5|TRBD1|TRBV27|15
TGTGCCAGCAGGGGACAGGGACTAATCCAAGAGACCCAGTACTTC
CASRGQGLIQETQYF
>once|TRBJ2-2|TRBD1|TRBV2|16
TGTGCCAGCAGCTTGACAGGGCTAACGAACACCGGGGAGCTGTTTTTT
CASSLTGLTNTGELFF
>NA|TRBJ2-7|TRBD2|TRBV11-2|15
TGTGCCAGCAGCTCTCTAGCGGGAGGATCCTACGAGCAGTACTTC
CASSSLAGGSYEQYF
>NA|TRBJ1-5|NA|TRBV21-1|17
TGTGCCAGCAGCAAAGTGTCATATTACAGGGATGATCAGCCCCAGCATTTT
CASSKVSYYRDDQPQHF
>NA|TRBJ2-1|TRBD2|TRBV27|19
TGTGCCAGCAGTTTATCTCGATTAGCGGGGGACTCCGCCTACAATGAGCAGTTCTTC
CASSLSRLAGDSAYNEQFF
>NA|TRBJ2-3|NA|TRBV15|14
TGTGCCACCAGTAGCGATTCCAAGGGAGATACGCAGTATTTT
CATSSDSKGDTQYF
>NA|TRBJ1-5|NA|TRBV19|15
TGTGCCAGTGGCGCCAGGGGAGATAGCAATCAGCCCCAGCATTTT
CASGARGDSNQPQHF
>NA|TRBJ2-5|NA|TRBV6-5|13
TGTGCCAGCAGCCCGGGACTCCAAGAGACCCAGTACTTC
CASSPGLQETQYF
>NA|TRBJ2-7|TRBD1|TRBV15|15
TGTGCCACCAGCGCCCCCGGACAGGGCCCCCGAGAGCAGTACTTC
CATSAPGQGPREQYF
>NA|TRBJ2-3|TRBD2|TRBV9|15
TGTGCCAGCAGCGTGGCGGGAGGGCCCGCAGATACGCAGTATTTT
CASSVAGGPADTQYF
>NA|TRBJ2-1|NA|TRBV5-1|14
TGCGCCAGCAAGCCCGGGACTTCCTACAATGAGCAGTTCTTC
CASKPGTSYNEQFF
>once|TRBJ1-2|NA|TRBV5-4|13
TGTGCCAGCAAGATACCGCAGGGTAGTGGCTACACCTTC
CASKIPQGSGYTF
>NA|TRBJ2-2|NA|TRBV4-2|14
TGTGCCAGCAGCCATTCGACTAGCACCGGGGAGCTGTTTTTT
CASSHSTSTGELFF
>NA|TRBJ2-7|NA|TRBV7-9|15
TGTGCCAGCAGCTCGGACTCGGACGCGGGCTACGAGCAGTACTTC
CASSSDSDAGYEQYF
>NA|TRBJ2-1|TRBD2|TRBV9|15
TGTGCCAGCGGATTGGGGACTAGCGGGTACAATGAGCAGTTCTTC
CASGLGTSGYNEQFF
>NA|TRBJ2-1|NA|TRBV6-6|13
TGTGCCAGCAGTCCTGGGTCCTACAATGAGCAGTTCTTC
CASSPGSYNEQFF
>NA|TRBJ2-2|NA|TRBV25-1|15
TGTGCCAGCAGTGAAAGTCGGAGGGACACCGGGGAGCTGTTTTTT
CASSESRRDTGELFF
>NA|TRBJ2-2|TRBD2|TRBV2|14
TGTGCCAGCAGTCGGCGGGAGTGGGACGGGGAGCTGTTTTTT
CASSRREWDGELFF
>NA|TRBJ1-2|NA|TRBV28|16
TGTGCCAGCATGGAGGGGGGCAGCGCGGGGCCCTATGGCTACACCTTC
CASMEGGSAGPYGYTF
>NA|TRBJ2-7|TRBD1|TRBV5-4|12
TGTGCCAGCAGCGACAGGGCTTACGAGCAGTACTTC
CASSDRAYEQYF
>NA|TRBJ1-2|NA|TRBV7-3|12
TGTGCCAGCAGCTTAGGAGGGGACGGCTACACCTTC
CASSLGGDGYTF
>NA|TRBJ1-4|TRBD1|TRBV7-2|16
TGTGCCAGCAGCCGCCGAACAGGGGGAGCTAATGAAAAACTGTTTTTT
CASSRRTGGANEKLFF
>NA|TRBJ2-1|TRBD1|TRBV4-2|16
TGTGCCAGCAGCCAACCGGGACAGGGGTCCTACAATGAGCAGTTCTTC
CASSQPGQGSYNEQFF
>NA|TRBJ2-1|TRBD2|TRBV4-1|18
TGCGCCAGCAGCCGAGGACTAGCGGGAGGGGGGCCCTACAATGAGCAGTTCTTC
CASSRGLAGGGPYNEQFF
>NA|TRBJ2-7|TRBD2|TRBV7-9|16
TGTGCCAGCAGCTCCTTCGCGGGGGGTTCCGTCTACGAGCAGTACTTC
CASSSFAGGSVYEQYF
>NA|TRBJ1-5|NA|TRBV19|21
TGTGCCAGTAGTAGGTGGGTAGGAGAGGTACCCCAACTAAATAGCAATCAGCCCCAGCATTTT
CASSRWVGEVPQLNSNQPQHF
>NA|TRBJ2-2|NA|TRBV30|12
TGTGCCCTCCAACAGGGCATCGGGGAGCTGTTTTTT
CALQQGIGELFF
>NA|TRBJ2-5|NA|TRBV7-6|15
TGTGCCAGCAGCCGAGACGAGGCCCTCCAAGAGACCCAGTACTTC
CASSRDEALQETQYF
>NA|TRBJ2-3|NA|TRBV27|14
TGTGCCAGCAGTTTATATCGCGAGGGCAATACGCAGTATTTT
CASSLYREGNTQYF
>NA|TRBJ2-7|NA|TRBV5-1|14
TGCGCCAGCATGGAACAGACTTTTTCCTACGAGCAGTACTTC
CASMEQTFSYEQYF
>once|TRBJ1-1|NA|TRBV10-2|14
TGCGCCAGCGGGGCGGTGTTCGGAAACACTGAAGCTTTCTTT
CASGAVFGNTEAFF
>NA|TRBJ1-4|NA|TRBV7-9|15
TGTGCCAGCAGCTTAGTTTCGGGGACTAATGAAAAACTGTTTTTT
CASSLVSGTNEKLFF